This T cell receptor beta chain was sequenced for a study of Ad26.COV2.S vaccination and SARS-CoV-2 variants. The overall study: Recipients of Ad26.COV2.S got it intramuscularly, once or twice 56 days apart. Study-wide results and limits: After vaccination, reports described spike-specific CD8+ and CD4+ T cell responses as showing substantial breadth. Vaccinees showed greater spike-specific TCR breadth than placebo recipients.

Profiling relied on immunoSEQ multiplex PCR, and the TCRdb table lists in-frame clones only, not all of them. The sample contains about 330,000 clones, under 90% of which appear only once. With respect to this clone: What it binds is unknown.

The treatment denotes: 15 to 20 received Ad26.COV2.S at low or high dose, single or two shots; a few received placebo; per-sample allocation not given. Day 63 after the first vaccine or placebo injection was the time point for sampling. The CDR3 loop spans 16 amino acids. Germline V gene data show CDR1 as LGHNA and CDR2 as YSLEER. V shed 0 bases and J shed 4 bases, with 15 bases lying between them. The sample here was peripheral blood, taken in a trial of Ad26.COV2.S vaccine versus placebo. This clonotype was obtained from a person between 18 and 59 years old who received the Ad26.COV2.S COVID-19 vaccine or a placebo. The chain combines TRBV4-3 with TRBJ1-2; D remains ambiguous. CDR3 region: CASSQDWSTPRYGYTF. In DNA form, the CDR3 reads TGCGCCAGCAGCCAAGATTGGTCCACTCCCCGCTATGGCTACACCTTC.